Here is one TCR beta chain with its context. The antigen remains unidentified. Profiled with immunoSEQ multiplex PCR; TCRdb holds only in-frame clones, not every one. The sample shows over 20,000 clones, about 80% of them seen only once. This sample stems from a study of a mutant IDH1 vaccine in newly diagnosed glioma. Overall study: Every participant had undergone radiotherapy, temozolomide, or both before, and most underwent both. Points from the study as a whole: Among all patients, vaccine-induced immune responses occurred in 80% to 95%.

Regarding time point: week 11, during vaccination. The study gave 300 ug of mutant IDH1 20-mer peptide per vaccine dose, with topical imiquimod. From germline, CDR1 is SGHTS and CDR2 YDEGEE. This CDR3 spans 15 amino acids. V was clipped by 4 bases and J by 3 bases; unmatched bases: 5. The V call is TRBV5-8, the J call TRBJ1-5; 9 bases map to TRBD1. The origin of this receptor is a man in his forties or fifties with glioma. The specimen was PBMCs, collected from a glioma patient whose treatment included an IDH1 peptide vaccine. The CDR3 coding sequence is TGTGCCAGCAGCCGGGGACAGGGAGTCAATCAGCCCCAGCATTTT. Encoded protein: CASSRGQGVNQPQHF.